This T cell receptor (beta chain) was identified in a study of early T cells in non-severe SARS-CoV-2 infection. Study in general: Sequencing used unsorted whole-blood bulk RNA, so chains lack pairing.

On this clonotype itself: Its specificity is unknown.

Overall study results and limits: VDJdb matches were skewed toward anti-spike CD8 T cell responses.

Each cDNA molecule carried a unique molecular identifier. One entry per CDR3 protein results from TCRdb running MiXCR on the 5' RACE reads. The table includes 100,000 to 150,000 distinct CDR3 sequences, 14% to 15% detected once. Deletions cut 2 bases from V and 4 bases from J, with 11 bases between. Germline V CDR1 and CDR2: MNHEY, SMNVEV (reference sequence). CDR3 length: 15 amino acids. This receptor was identified in an adult who was a healthcare worker with PCR-confirmed SARS-CoV-2 infection or an uninfected control (not recorded which). The chain is built from TRBV27 and TRBJ2-2, with D perhaps TRBD2 (5 bases). Source material: whole blood. CDR3 loop: CASSLNGDFTGELFF. DNA of the CDR3: TGTGCCAGCAGTTTAAACGGGGATTTCACCGGGGAGCTGTTTTTT.